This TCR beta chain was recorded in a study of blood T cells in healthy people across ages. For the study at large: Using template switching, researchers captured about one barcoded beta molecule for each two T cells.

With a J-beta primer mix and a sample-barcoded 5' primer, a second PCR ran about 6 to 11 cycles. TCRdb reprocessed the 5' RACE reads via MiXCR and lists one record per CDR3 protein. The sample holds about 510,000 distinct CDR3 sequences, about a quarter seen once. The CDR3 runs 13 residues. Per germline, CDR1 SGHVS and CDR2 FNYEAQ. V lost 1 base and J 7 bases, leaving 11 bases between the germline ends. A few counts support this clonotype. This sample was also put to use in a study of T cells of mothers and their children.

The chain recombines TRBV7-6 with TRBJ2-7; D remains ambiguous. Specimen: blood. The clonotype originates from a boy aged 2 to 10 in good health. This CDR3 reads CASSLGSAEEQYF. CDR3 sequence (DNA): TGTGCCAGCAGCTTAGGGTCCGCCGAGGAGCAGTACTTC.